This TCR beta chain is drawn from a study of blood T cell repertoires in COVID-19. The CDR3 runs 15 residues. Per germline, CDR1 SEHNR and CDR2 FQNEAQ (reference sequence). V shed 5 bases and J shed 2 bases, with 14 bases lying between them. Measured with immunoSEQ multiplex PCR; TCRdb has only the in-frame clones, and not every one. This repertoire shows some 160,000 clones, around 80% found once; its top ten account for roughly 8%. The receptor was derived from a woman in her fifties or sixties who had recovered from COVID-19. V and J are TRBV7-9 and TRBJ2-3; TRBD2 might be the D (5 bases). Sequencing was carried out using PBMCs or T cells enriched from blood (not recorded which). CDR3 sequence (DNA): TGTGCCAGCAGCCCGAGGGTGCCCATCACAGATACGCAGTATTTT. Translated, it gives CASSPRVPITDTQYF.